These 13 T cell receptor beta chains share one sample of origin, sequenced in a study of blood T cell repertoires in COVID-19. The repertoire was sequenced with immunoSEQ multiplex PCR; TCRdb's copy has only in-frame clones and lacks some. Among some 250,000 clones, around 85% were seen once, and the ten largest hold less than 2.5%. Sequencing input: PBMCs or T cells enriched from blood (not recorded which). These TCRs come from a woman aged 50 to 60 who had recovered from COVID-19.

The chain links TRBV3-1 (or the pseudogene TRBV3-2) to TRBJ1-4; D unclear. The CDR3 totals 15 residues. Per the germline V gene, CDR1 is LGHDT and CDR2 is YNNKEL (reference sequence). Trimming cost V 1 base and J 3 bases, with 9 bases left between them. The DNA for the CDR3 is TGTGCCAGCAGCCAAGCCACAGCTTCTAATGAAAAACTGTTTTTT. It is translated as CASSQATASNEKLFF.

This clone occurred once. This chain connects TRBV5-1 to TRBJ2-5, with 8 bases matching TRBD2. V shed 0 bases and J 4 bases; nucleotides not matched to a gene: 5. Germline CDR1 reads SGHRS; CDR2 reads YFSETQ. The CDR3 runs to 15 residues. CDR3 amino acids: CASSLGGLAGETQYF. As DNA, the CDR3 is TGCGCCAGCAGCTTGGGGGGGCTAGCGGGAGAGACCCAGTACTTC.

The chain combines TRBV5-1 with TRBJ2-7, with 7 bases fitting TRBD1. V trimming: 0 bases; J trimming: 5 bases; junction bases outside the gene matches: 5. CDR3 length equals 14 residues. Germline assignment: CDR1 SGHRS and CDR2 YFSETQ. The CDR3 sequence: CASSLGSQGNEQYF. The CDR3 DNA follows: TGCGCCAGCAGCTTGGGGTCACAGGGGAACGAGCAGTACTTC.

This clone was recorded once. CDR3 sequence: CASSPQGTTEAFF. DNA of the CDR3: TGCGCCAGCAGCCCGCAGGGTACCACTGAAGCTTTCTTT. V usage is TRBV5-1 and J usage is TRBJ1-1, with a tentative D call TRBD1 (5 bases). The CDR3 is made up of 13 amino acids. V lost 4 bases, J lost 4 bases, and 11 bases lay in between. Germline V gene lookup returns CDR1 SGHRS and CDR2 YFSETQ.

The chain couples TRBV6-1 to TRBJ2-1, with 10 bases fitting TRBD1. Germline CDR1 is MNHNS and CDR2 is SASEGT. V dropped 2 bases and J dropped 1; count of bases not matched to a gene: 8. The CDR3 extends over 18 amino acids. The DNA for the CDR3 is TGTGCCAGCAGTGAATGGGGACAGGGGCCACGGTCCTACAATGAGCAGTTCTTC. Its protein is CASSEWGQGPRSYNEQFF.

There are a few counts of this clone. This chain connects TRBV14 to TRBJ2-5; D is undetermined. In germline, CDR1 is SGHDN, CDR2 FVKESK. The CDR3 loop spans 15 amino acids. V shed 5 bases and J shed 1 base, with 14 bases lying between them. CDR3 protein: CASSKGLGFQETQYF. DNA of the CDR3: TGTGCCAGCAGCAAAGGGCTAGGATTCCAAGAGACCCAGTACTTC. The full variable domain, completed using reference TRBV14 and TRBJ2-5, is EAGVTQFPSHSVIEKGQTVTLRCDPISGHDNLYWYRRVMGKEIKFLLHFVKESKQDESGMPNNRFLAERTGGTYSTLKVQPAELEDSGVYFCASSKGLGFQETQYFGPGTRLLVL.

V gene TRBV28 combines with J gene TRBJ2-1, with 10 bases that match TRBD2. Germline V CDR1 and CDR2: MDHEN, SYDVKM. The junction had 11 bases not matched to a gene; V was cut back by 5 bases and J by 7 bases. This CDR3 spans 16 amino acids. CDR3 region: CASSPWGAGGPNEQFF. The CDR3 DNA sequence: TGTGCCAGCAGTCCCTGGGGAGCGGGAGGGCCAAATGAGCAGTTCTTC.

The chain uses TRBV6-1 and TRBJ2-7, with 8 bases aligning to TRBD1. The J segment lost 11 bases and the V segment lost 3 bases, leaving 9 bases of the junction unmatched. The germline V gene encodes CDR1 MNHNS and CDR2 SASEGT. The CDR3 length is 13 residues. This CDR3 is CASSDPSDRVEYF. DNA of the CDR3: TGTGCCAGCAGTGATCCATCGGACAGGGTGGAGTACTTC.

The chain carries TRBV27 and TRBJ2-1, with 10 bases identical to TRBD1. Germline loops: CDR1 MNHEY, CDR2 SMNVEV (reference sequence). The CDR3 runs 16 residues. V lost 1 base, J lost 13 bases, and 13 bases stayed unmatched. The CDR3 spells CASSLFGTRGQGFQFF. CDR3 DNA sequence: TGTGCCAGCAGTTTATTCGGGACGAGGGGACAGGGGTTTCAGTTCTTC.

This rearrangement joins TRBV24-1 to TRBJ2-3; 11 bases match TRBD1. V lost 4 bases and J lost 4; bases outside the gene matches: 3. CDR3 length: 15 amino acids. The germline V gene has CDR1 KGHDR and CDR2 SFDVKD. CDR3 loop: CATSEPGQGADTQYF. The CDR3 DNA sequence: TGTGCCACCAGTGAGCCGGGACAGGGGGCAGATACGCAGTATTTT.

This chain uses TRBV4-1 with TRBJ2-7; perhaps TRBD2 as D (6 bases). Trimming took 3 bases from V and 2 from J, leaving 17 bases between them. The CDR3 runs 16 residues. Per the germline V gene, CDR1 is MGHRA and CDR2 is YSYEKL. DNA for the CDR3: TGCGCCAGCAGCCATCTAGATGCGTCGGGAGCCTACGAGCAGTACTTC. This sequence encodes CASSHLDASGAYEQYF.

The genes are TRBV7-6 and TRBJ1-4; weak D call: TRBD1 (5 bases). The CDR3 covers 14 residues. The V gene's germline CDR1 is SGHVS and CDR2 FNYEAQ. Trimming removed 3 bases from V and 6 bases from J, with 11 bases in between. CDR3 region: CASSFNRLDEKLFF. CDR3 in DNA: TGTGCCAGCAGCTTCAACAGGCTGGATGAAAAACTGTTTTTT.

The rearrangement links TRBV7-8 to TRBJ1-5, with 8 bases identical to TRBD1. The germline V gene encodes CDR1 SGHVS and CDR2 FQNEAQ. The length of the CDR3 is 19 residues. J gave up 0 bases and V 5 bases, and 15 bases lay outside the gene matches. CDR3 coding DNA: TGTGCCAGCAGCCCCTTCCGTCGGACAGGGCCTCATAGCAATCAGCCCCAGCATTTT. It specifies CASSPFRRTGPHSNQPQHF. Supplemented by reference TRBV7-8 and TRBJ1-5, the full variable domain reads GAGVSQSPRYKVAKRGQDVALRCDPISGHVSLFWYQQALGQGPEFLTYFQNEAQLDKSGLPSDRFFAERPEGSVSTLKIQRTQQEDSAVYLCASSPFRRTGPHSNQPQHFGDGTRLSIL.